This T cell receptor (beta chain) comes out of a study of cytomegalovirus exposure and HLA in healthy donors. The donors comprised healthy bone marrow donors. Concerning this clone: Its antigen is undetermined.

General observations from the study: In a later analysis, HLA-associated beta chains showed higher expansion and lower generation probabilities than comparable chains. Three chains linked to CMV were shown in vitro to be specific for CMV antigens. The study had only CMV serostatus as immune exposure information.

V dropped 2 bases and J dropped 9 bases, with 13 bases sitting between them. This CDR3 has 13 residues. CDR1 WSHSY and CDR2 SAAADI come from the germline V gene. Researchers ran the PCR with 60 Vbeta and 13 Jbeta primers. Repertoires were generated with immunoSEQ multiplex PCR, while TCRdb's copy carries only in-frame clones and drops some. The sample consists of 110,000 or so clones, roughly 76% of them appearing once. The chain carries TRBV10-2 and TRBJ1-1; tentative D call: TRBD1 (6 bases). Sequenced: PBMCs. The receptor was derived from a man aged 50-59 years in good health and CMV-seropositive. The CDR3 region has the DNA TGCGCCAGCAGTGAGGAGGAACAGGGAAAAGCTTTCTTT. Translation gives CASSEEEQGKAFF.